These 9 T cell receptor beta chains came from one sample sequenced in a study of blood T cell repertoires in COVID-19. Repertoires were generated with immunoSEQ multiplex PCR, while TCRdb's copy carries only in-frame clones and drops some. The data show 300,000 to 400,000 clones, under 90% seen once. Sequenced material: PBMCs or T cells enriched from blood (not recorded which). The receptors were sampled from a man aged 55 to 69 who had recovered from COVID-19.

Only one count was recorded for this clone. V is TRBV10-3 and J is TRBJ2-2, with D possibly matching TRBD2 (5 bases). The germline V gene has CDR1 ENHRY and CDR2 SYGVKD. The CDR3 covers 16 residues. The V and J ends lost 11 bases and 2 bases respectively, with 21 bases between them. The CDR3 protein is CAPCTSSELNTGELFF. The CDR3 nucleotides read TGTGCCCCATGCACTAGTTCGGAGTTAAACACCGGGGAGCTGTTTTTT.

The rearrangement joins TRBV19 to TRBJ2-7, with 9 bases fitting TRBD1. V lost 5 bases to trimming and J lost 6 bases; unmatched junction nucleotides: 11. The CDR3 is 15 residues long. The V gene's germline CDR1 is LNHDA and CDR2 SQIVND (reference sequence). In nucleotides, the CDR3 is TGTGCCAGTAGTGTACGGGGACAGGGAGCCCTCGAGCAGTACTTC. This codes for CASSVRGQGALEQYF.

This chain joins TRBV10-3 and TRBJ2-6; TRBD1 matches at 10 bases. V was pared by 6 bases and J by 0 bases, with 11 bases of the junction left unmatched. The CDR3 extends over 19 amino acids. Germline V lookup: CDR1 ENHRY, CDR2 SYGVKD. This CDR3 is CAIRPGQGTGSSGANVLTF. The CDR3 bases are TGTGCCATCAGACCGGGACAGGGGACGGGAAGCTCTGGGGCCAACGTCCTGACTTTC.

The chain uses TRBV28 and TRBJ2-3, with 7 bases lining up with TRBD2. The length of the CDR3 is 19 residues. The ends lost 2 bases at V and 2 bases at J; junction bases unmatched: 16. CDR1 and CDR2 from the germline V gene are MDHEN and SYDVKM. The CDR3 sequence: CASSLLLFDSAGYTDTQYF. The CDR3 region has the DNA TGTGCCAGCAGTTTACTACTCTTCGATTCAGCGGGATACACAGATACGCAGTATTTT.

The chain joins TRBV27 to TRBJ2-2, with 11 bases fitting TRBD2. Trimming removed 6 bases from V and 0 bases from J; junction bases left unmatched: 6. The CDR3 runs 17 residues. Looked up from germline, CDR1 is MNHEY and CDR2 is SMNVEV (reference sequence). CDR3 DNA sequence: TGTGCCAGCAGGATAGCGGGAGGGAGCGCGAACACCGGGGAGCTGTTTTTT. This encodes CASRIAGGSANTGELFF.

The chain combines TRBV13 with TRBJ1-2, with 9 bases aligning to TRBD1. Trimming at V came to 6 bases and at J to 7 bases, leaving 15 bases not matched to a gene. Germline CDR1 is PRHDT and CDR2 is FYEKMQ (reference sequence). The CDR3 consists of 16 residues. CDR3 amino acids: CASSPPWDREVGGYTF. In DNA, the CDR3 is TGTGCCAGCAGTCCCCCTTGGGACAGGGAGGTGGGTGGCTACACCTTC.

CDR3 sequence reads: CASSLREGEQFF. In nucleotides, the CDR3 is TGTGCCAGCAGCTTACGGGAGGGCGAGCAGTTCTTC. V and J are TRBV7-3 and TRBJ2-1, with 8 bases matching TRBD2. Germline V gene lookup returns CDR1 SGHTA and CDR2 FQGTGA. Unmatched junction bases numbered 1, after V lost 2 bases and J lost 10 bases. The length of the CDR3 is 12 residues. The whole variable domain, remainder taken from reference TRBV7-3 and TRBJ2-1, is GAGVSQTPSNKVTEKGKYVELRCDPISGHTALYWYRQSLGQGPEFLIYFQGTGAADDSGLPNDRFFAVRPEGSVSTLKIQRTERGDSAVYLCASSLREGEQFFGPGTRLTVL.

A few counts support this clone. This CDR3 is also generated by other DNA sequences in the sample. V usage is TRBV2 and J usage is TRBJ1-5, with unresolved D. Trimming left V 6 bases short and J 0 bases short, with 6 bases between. Germline values: CDR1 SNHLY, CDR2 FYNNEI. This CDR3 comprises 13 residues. The DNA of the CDR3 is TGTGCCAGCAGCGGAGATAGCAATCAGCCCCAGCATTTT. Protein: CASSGDSNQPQHF.

The V and J genes are TRBV6-1 and TRBJ2-5, with 9 bases aligning to TRBD2. V dropped 4 bases and J dropped 1; count of bases not matched to a gene: 7. CDR1 and CDR2 (germline): MNHNS, SASEGT. The CDR3 length is 16 residues. The CDR3 region is CASSVGSGSLQETQYF. The CDR3 DNA sequence: TGTGCCAGCAGTGTTGGTAGCGGGAGCCTCCAAGAGACCCAGTACTTC.